The 26 T cell receptor beta chains presented below share a single source sample, sequenced in a study of cytomegalovirus exposure and HLA in healthy donors. TCRdb's table, derived via immunoSEQ multiplex PCR, lists solely in-frame clones and lacks some. The sample has approximately 46,000 clones; 85% to 95% are singletons. Specimen: PBMCs. The receptors originated from a man younger than 35 in good health and CMV-seronegative.

The chain recombines TRBV11-3 with TRBJ1-2; TRBD1 agrees at 9 bases. Germline V gene data show CDR1 as SGHNT and CDR2 as YENEEA. V shed 5 bases and J 8 bases; nucleotides not matched to a gene: 9. The CDR3 spans 14 residues. CDR3: CASSRRDRVDGYTF. The CDR3 DNA follows: TGTGCCAGCAGCCGCCGGGACAGGGTGGACGGCTACACCTTC. The full variable domain, with the rest looked up from reference TRBV11-3 and TRBJ1-2, is EAGVVQSPRYKIIEKKQPVAFWCNPISGHNTLYWYLQNLGQGPELLIRYENEEAVDDSQLPKDRFSAERLKGVDSTLKIQPAELGDSAVYLCASSRRDRVDGYTFGSGTRLTVV.

The V gene is TRBV7-2, the J gene TRBJ2-5, with 10 bases matching TRBD1. Germline V gene data show CDR1 as SGHTA and CDR2 as FQGNSA. The CDR3 runs to 14 residues. The J segment lost 4 bases and the V segment lost 5 bases, leaving 4 bases of the junction unmatched. CDR3 protein: CASSLDRGRETQYF. Here the CDR3 DNA reads TGTGCCAGCAGCCTAGACAGGGGGCGAGAGACCCAGTACTTC.

This chain connects TRBV7-6 to TRBJ1-2, with D perhaps matching TRBD1 (5 bases). The V gene's germline CDR1 is SGHVS and CDR2 FNYEAQ. CDR3 length equals 16 residues. With 2 bases removed from V and 3 bases from J, the gap between germline ends came to 16 bases. The CDR3 bases are TGTGCCAGCAGCTTAAGGCCAGGGCAGGGCGACTATGGCTACACCTTC. Amino acid sequence: CASSLRPGQGDYGYTF.

V usage is TRBV4-1 and J usage is TRBJ2-5, with 8 bases matching TRBD1. With V trimmed by 1 base and J by 4 bases, 8 bases remained unmatched. The CDR3 runs to 16 residues. Germline CDR1 is MGHRA and CDR2 is YSYEKL. Written as DNA, the CDR3 is TGCGCCAGCAGCCAAGGGACAGGGTTGGTAGGAGAGACCCAGTACTTC. It specifies CASSQGTGLVGETQYF.

The chain combines TRBV19 with TRBJ1-4; TRBD1 agrees at 9 bases. CDR3 size: 15 residues. The J segment lost 8 bases and the V segment lost 4 bases, leaving 8 bases of the junction unmatched. From germline, CDR1 is LNHDA and CDR2 SQIVND (reference sequence). The CDR3 region has the DNA TGTGCCAGTAGTACGGGGACAGGGCCGAGCGAAAAACTGTTTTTT. Protein: CASSTGTGPSEKLFF. The entire variable domain, with the rest obtained from reference TRBV19 and TRBJ1-4, is as follows: DGGITQSPKYLFRKEGQNVTLSCEQNLNHDAMYWYRQDPGQGLRLIYYSQIVNDFQKGDIAEGYSVSREKKESFPLTVTSAQKNPTAFYLCASSTGTGPSEKLFFGSGTQLSVL.

This sequence joins TRBV4-1 and TRBJ2-7; 11 nucleotides match TRBD2. J lost 3 bases, V lost 0 bases, and 1 base had no gene match. Germline V lookup: CDR1 MGHRA, CDR2 YSYEKL. The CDR3 sequence is 15 residues long. This chain's CDR3 is CASSQETSGNYEQYF. The DNA of the CDR3 is TGCGCCAGCAGCCAAGAGACTAGCGGGAACTACGAGCAGTACTTC.

This rearrangement joins TRBV5-1 to TRBJ1-3, with D perhaps TRBD1 (5 bases). V was clipped by 4 bases and J by 0 bases, with 8 bases between them. Germline CDR1 and CDR2: SGHRS and YFSETQ. The CDR3 has 14 amino acids. CDR3: CASSADSSGNTIYF. CDR3 nucleotide sequence: TGCGCCAGCAGCGCCGACAGCTCTGGAAACACCATATATTTT.

CDR3 region: CASSPRGGQTEAFF. The CDR3, as DNA: TGTGCCAGCAGTCCGAGGGGGGGGCAGACTGAAGCTTTCTTT. The chain links TRBV27 to TRBJ1-1; the D gene is possibly TRBD1 (6 bases). The CDR3 extends over 14 amino acids. V was clipped by 5 bases and J by 5 bases, with 15 bases between them. Per the germline V gene, CDR1 is MNHEY and CDR2 is SMNVEV (reference sequence).

This chain connects TRBV9 to TRBJ2-5, with D tentatively TRBD1 (5 bases). This CDR3 comprises 14 residues. Germline loops: CDR1 SGDLS, CDR2 YYNGEE. V dropped 4 bases and J dropped 7 bases, with 17 bases sitting between them. CDR3 in DNA: TGTGCCAGCAGCACCCAGACAGCGTCGGGGACCCAGTACTTC. Translation: CASSTQTASGTQYF.

This chain uses TRBV6-1 with TRBJ2-7; D perhaps matches TRBD1 (5 bases). The CDR3 totals 15 residues. Looked up from germline, CDR1 is MNHNS and CDR2 is SASEGT. V lost 2 bases, J lost 0 bases, and 11 bases lay in between. This chain's CDR3 is CASSERQHSSYEQYF. The CDR3 region has the DNA TGTGCCAGCAGTGAAAGACAGCACAGCTCCTACGAGCAGTACTTC.

This sequence joins TRBV6-5 and TRBJ1-1, with no clear D. CDR1 MNHEY and CDR2 SVGAGI come from the germline V gene. This CDR3 has 13 residues. V lost 6 bases and J lost 0, with 8 bases in between. CDR3 sequence reads: CASSLTVNTEAFF. CDR3 nucleotide sequence: TGTGCCAGCAGCCTTACAGTGAACACTGAAGCTTTCTTT.

The chain recombines TRBV6-6 with TRBJ1-3; TRBD1 agrees at 7 bases. The V segment lost 6 bases and the J segment 0 bases; nucleotides outside the gene matches: 5. The CDR3 is made up of 15 amino acids. In germline, CDR1 is MNHNY, CDR2 SVGAGI (reference sequence). CDR3 amino acids: CASSSTGISGNTIYF. The CDR3 nucleotides are TGTGCCAGCAGCTCGACAGGGATCTCTGGAAACACCATATATTTT.

The chain has TRBV28 and TRBJ1-1; 7 nucleotides align to TRBD1. CDR1 MDHEN and CDR2 SYDVKM come from the germline V gene. J was trimmed by 10 bases and V by 1 base; bases with no gene match: 21. The CDR3 contains 18 residues. This chain's CDR3 is CASSLSHHDMGQGVLAFF. CDR3 sequence (DNA): TGTGCCAGCAGTTTATCCCATCACGACATGGGGCAGGGGGTGTTAGCTTTCTTT.

The rearrangement joins TRBV6-5 to TRBJ2-3; tentatively, D is TRBD1 (6 bases). Trimming pared 2 bases from V and 2 bases from J, leaving 8 bases between. The CDR3 contains 14 residues. Per germline, CDR1 MNHEY and CDR2 SVGAGI. Here the CDR3 DNA reads TGTGCCAGCAGTTACCAGGGGTTCACAGATACGCAGTATTTT. Translating gives CASSYQGFTDTQYF.

This chain links TRBV4-2 with TRBJ1-2; 8 nucleotides match TRBD1. The length of the CDR3 is 14 residues. CDR1 LGHNA and CDR2 YNFKEQ come from the germline V gene. J gave up 8 bases and V 2 bases, and 7 bases lay outside the gene matches. The CDR3 sequence is CASSQTTGAEGYTF. DNA of the CDR3: TGTGCCAGCAGCCAAACGACAGGGGCGGAAGGCTACACCTTC.

The chain is built from TRBV14 and TRBJ2-1, with D tentatively TRBD2 (5 bases). V was clipped by 2 bases and J by 6 bases, with 14 bases between them. This CDR3 spans 15 amino acids. The V gene's germline CDR1 is SGHDN and CDR2 FVKESK. The CDR3 bases are TGTGCCAGCAGCCAACACGGCCGGGAAAGCAATGAGCAGTTCTTC. This codes for CASSQHGRESNEQFF.

The chain carries TRBV18 and TRBJ2-5, with 12 bases aligning to TRBD2. Germline CDR1 is KGHSH and CDR2 is LQKENI. The CDR3 loop spans 15 amino acids. V lost 2 bases, J lost 5 bases, and 3 bases stayed unmatched. DNA for the CDR3: TGTGCCAGCTCACCAGCTAGCGGGAGGGCGGAGACCCAGTACTTC. Translation: CASSPASGRAETQYF.

This chain joins TRBV29-1 and TRBJ2-5, with 7 bases lining up with TRBD1. The germline V gene has CDR1 SQVTM and CDR2 ANQGSEA. This CDR3 spans 15 amino acids. The V and J ends lost 4 bases and 4 bases, in that order; junction bases with no gene match: 12. The CDR3 region has the DNA TGCAGCGTTGCAGGGGGTACCCTTAGGACAGAGACCCAGTACTTC. It codes for CSVAGGTLRTETQYF.

The chain carries TRBV7-9 and TRBJ2-3; weak D call: TRBD2 (6 bases). Trimming took off 5 bases at V and 5 bases at J, with 14 bases between the two ends. The CDR3 sequence is 14 residues long. From germline, CDR1 is SEHNR and CDR2 FQNEAQ (reference sequence). The CDR3 here is CASSEHGGLDTQYF. The CDR3 DNA reads TGTGCCAGCAGCGAACACGGGGGTTTAGATACGCAGTATTTT.

The rearrangement joins TRBV28 to TRBJ1-5; D perhaps matches TRBD1 (5 bases). Germline assignment: CDR1 MDHEN and CDR2 SYDVKM. CDR3 length: 12 residues. The ends were cut back, 6 bases at V and 6 bases at J, with 9 bases in the middle. CDR3 DNA sequence: TGTGCCAGCAGGACAGTGAGTCAGCCCCAGCATTTT. Translating gives CASRTVSQPQHF.

The chain employs TRBV9 and TRBJ2-4, with TRBD2 as a possible D gene (5 bases). CDR3 size: 18 residues. Germline V gene lookup returns CDR1 SGDLS and CDR2 YYNGEE. V shed 4 bases and J shed 4 bases, with 24 bases lying between them. CDR3 protein: CASSTGETNSGTKNIQYF. The CDR3 DNA reads TGTGCCAGCAGCACCGGAGAGACTAATTCGGGCACAAAAAACATTCAGTACTTC.

This chain connects TRBV27 to TRBJ2-7; D is possibly TRBD2 (6 bases). Germline CDR1 MNHEY, CDR2 SMNVEV (reference sequence). CDR3 size: 13 residues. Trimming removed 3 bases from V and 7 bases from J, with 13 bases in between. DNA of the CDR3: TGTGCCAGCAGTTTTGCCTCAGCGGGTGAGCAGTACTTC. Residues: CASSFASAGEQYF.

This chain uses TRBV7-9 with TRBJ2-6; a weak D match, TRBD1 (6 bases). CDR1 is SEHNR and CDR2 is FQNEAQ in the germline V gene (reference sequence). Trimming shortened V by 5 bases and J by 0 bases, and 8 bases separated the two germline ends. The CDR3 loop spans 15 amino acids. This CDR3 is CASSRGGSGANVLTF. The CDR3 nucleotides are TGTGCCAGCAGCAGAGGGGGCTCTGGGGCCAACGTCCTGACTTTC.

V and J are TRBV4-2 and TRBJ1-1; a possible D gene is TRBD1 (5 bases). V gave up 2 bases and J gave up 7 bases, with 23 bases separating them. The germline V gene encodes CDR1 LGHNA and CDR2 YNFKEQ. The CDR3 runs 17 residues. CDR3 loop: CASSQNLGGQGSDEAFF. CDR3 DNA: TGTGCCAGCAGCCAAAACTTAGGTGGCCAGGGTTCGGATGAAGCTTTCTTT.

The sample holds a few counts of this clone. This chain uses TRBV5-1 with TRBJ2-6; D is perhaps TRBD2 (6 bases). The CDR3 runs 17 residues. Germline V gene lookup returns CDR1 SGHRS and CDR2 YFSETQ. Trimming took off 5 bases at V and 3 bases at J, with 18 bases between the two ends. CDR3 DNA sequence: TGCGCCAGCAGGGTAGCAGGAGGGGCCTTTGGGGCCAACGTCCTGACTTTC. It codes for CASRVAGGAFGANVLTF.

Here the CDR3 reads CASEEGGITGELFF. CDR3 DNA: TGTGCCAGCGAGGAGGGAGGGATCACCGGGGAGCTGTTTTTT. The V call is TRBV2, the J call TRBJ2-2; 7 nucleotides line up with TRBD2. Per germline, CDR1 SNHLY and CDR2 FYNNEI. The J segment lost 4 bases and the V segment lost 8 bases, leaving 7 bases of the junction unmatched. The CDR3 has 14 amino acids.